This T cell receptor beta chain was sequenced during a study of blood T cell repertoires in COVID-19 (dated by TCRdb to 2018 to 2020). With regard to the full study: Samples from collaborators originated in the United States, Italy and Spain and spanned both the acute and convalescent phases of COVID-19. The samples were drawn from the first 160 participants of the ongoing ImmuneRACE study and from 1,254 subjects provided by 6 global collaborators. The prospective study material was composed of cDNA or gDNA derived from T cells, B-cell-depleted T cells, or PBMCs. HLA class I and class II types, where available, came from metadata supplied by the sample provider rather than from assay-based typing. The repertoires were released in a freely available public database meant as a resource for research on the immune response to SARS-CoV-2. The dataset comprised deeply sampled blood TCRbeta repertoires from subjects exposed to, actively infected with, or recovered from COVID-19. A de-identified subject ID, COVID-19 status, age in years and sex were almost always included in the sample metadata. What the research found in general, with its limitations: How much clinical and demographic metadata was included differed by source and by participant, and the metadata was provided uncurated.

Note on this clone: Which antigen it targets is not known. No qualities accompany the bases; no much larger clone lies one base away.

Collaborating institutions collected whole blood in K2EDTA tubes following their own protocols. For TCRbeta analysis, collaborators shipped samples as frozen whole blood, isolated PBMCs, or DNA extracted from either of those sample types. The immunoSEQ Assay, a bias-controlled multiplex PCR, was used to amplify TCRbeta CDR3 regions from genomic DNA. For the original study's pipeline: The number of nucleated cells in each sample was estimated from the amplification of reference gene primers within the assay. To quantify the absolute abundance of each unique TCRbeta CDR3 rearrangement, sequence reads were collapsed and filtered. Productive Simpson clonality was computed per sample as the square root of Simpson's diversity index over productive rearrangements. What TCRdb holds here is the immuneACCESS table cut down to in-frame rearrangements. Part of the clones is not present; checked against another copy, under half of the missing clones reflect an unresolved V gene, and the others are unexplained. That table supplies the V and J calls and clone size; D and trimming were determined from the DNA. This sample comprises roughly 230,000 clones, roughly 83% of them detected only once. In total, the top ten clones hold roughly 7% of the sample.

Sequenced sample: peripheral blood. The receptor's source is a woman aged 50 to 60 with acute or convalescent COVID-19.

The CDR3 amino acid sequence is: CASSLGDRGRSSGNTIYF. The nucleotides are TGTGCCAGCAGCTTGGGAGACAGGGGCCGATCCTCTGGAAACACCATATATTTT. The chain couples TRBV7-9 to TRBJ1-3; TRBD1 lines up with 8 middle nucleotides. Trimming leaves V shorter by 3 bases and J shorter by 0 bases, with the junction holding 10 bases beyond the gene matches. CDR1 SEHNR and CDR2 FQNEAQ are derived from the germline V gene (reference sequence). The CDR3 numbers 18 residues from cysteine through phenylalanine. The only DNA kept is the CDR3, 54 bases in frame from the first base. The reference TRBV7-9 and TRBJ1-3 proteins fill in what lies around the CDR3, so the full variable domain reads DTGVSQNPRHKITKRGQNVTFRCDPISEHNRLYWYRQTLGQGPEFLTYFQNEAQLEKSRLLSDRFSAERPKGSFSTLEIQRTEQGDSAMYLCASSLGDRGRSSGNTIYFGEGSWLTVV.